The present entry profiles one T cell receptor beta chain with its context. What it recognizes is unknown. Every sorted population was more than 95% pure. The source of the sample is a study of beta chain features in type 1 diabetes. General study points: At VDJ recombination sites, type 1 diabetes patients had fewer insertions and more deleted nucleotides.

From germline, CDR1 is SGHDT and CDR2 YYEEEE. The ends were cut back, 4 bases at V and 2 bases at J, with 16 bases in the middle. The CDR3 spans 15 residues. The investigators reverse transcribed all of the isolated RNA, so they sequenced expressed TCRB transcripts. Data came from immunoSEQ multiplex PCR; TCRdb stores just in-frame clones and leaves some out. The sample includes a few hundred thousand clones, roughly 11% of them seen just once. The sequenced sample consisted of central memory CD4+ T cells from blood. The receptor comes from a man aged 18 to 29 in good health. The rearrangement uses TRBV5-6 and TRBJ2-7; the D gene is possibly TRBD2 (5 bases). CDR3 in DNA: TGTGCCAGCAGCCCCCCGGGAACCGGCCCCTACGAGCAGTACTTC. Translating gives CASSPPGTGPYEQYF.